This T cell receptor (beta chain) was obtained from a study of T cells in Graves' hyperthyroidism and ophthalmopathy. Overall study: Peripheral blood sampling occurred at initial diagnosis, before any treatment.

This clonotype was seen many times. Antigen unknown. V lost 3 bases to trimming and J lost 3 bases, with 17 bases between them. This CDR3 spans 16 amino acids. CDR1 is MDHEN, CDR2 SYDVKM, per germline. For the diagnoses, clinical symptoms, serum thyroxine and TRAb, thyroid ultrasound and orbital computed tomography were used. Using RNA transcripts as the source, TCR beta CDR3 regions were amplified. An initial round of RT-PCR targeting the TCR CDR3 relied on the HTBI primer set. In TCRdb, the multiplex PCR reads were re-called with MiXCR into one record per CDR3 protein. The profile shows more than 300,000 distinct CDR3 sequences, around 13% of them singletons. General study findings and limits: Stable hyperthyroidism was told apart from ophthalmopathy by a model built on 13 V-J features. Before onset, ophthalmopathy was predicted by the model a median roughly 6.8 months earlier.

Sequencing was carried out using blood. The chain recombines TRBV28 with TRBJ1-2; possibly TRBD1 for D (5 bases). This sequence originates from a woman between 25 and 40 years old with Graves' ophthalmopathy. CDR3 nucleotides: TGTGCCAGCAGTTTTGGAATTCAACAGGACCACTATGGCTACACCTTC. It specifies CASSFGIQQDHYGYTF.